These 28 T cell receptor beta chains share one sample of origin, sequenced in a study of cytomegalovirus exposure and HLA in healthy donors. PCR amplification relied on 60 Vbeta primers (plus 13 Jbeta primers). Some clones are missing from TCRdb's copy, which holds only in-frame ones; the method was immunoSEQ multiplex PCR. Of around 150,000 clones listed, 80% to 90% are singletons. Sequencing was carried out using PBMCs. All receptors come from a young woman in good health and CMV-seronegative.

In DNA, the CDR3 is TGTGCCAGTGTGCCGGGACTCATCACTGAAGCTTTCTTT. Translation: CASVPGLITEAFF. This rearrangement joins TRBV19 to TRBJ1-1; possible D gene TRBD1, 5 bases. Germline V gene lookup returns CDR1 LNHDA and CDR2 SQIVND (reference sequence). There are 13 residues in the CDR3. V dropped 8 bases and J dropped 4 bases, with 14 bases sitting between them.

Only a few counts were recorded for this clone. Relative to the germline gene, one junction end is altered; a read error may explain this. J is TRBJ2-1 and V is TRBV25-1, with D possibly being TRBD2 (5 bases). The CDR3 has 13 amino acids. CDR1 is MGHDK, CDR2 SYGVNS, per germline. CDR3 sequence (DNA): TGTGCCAGCAGCGGGAAGTACACAGCGAAGGAGGTCTTC. It encodes CASSGKYTAKEVF.

This clone was observed a handful of times. The chain recombines TRBV7-2 with TRBJ1-1; TRBD1 agrees at 7 bases. CDR3 size: 13 residues. The ends lost 5 bases at V and 3 bases at J; junction bases unmatched: 3. The germline gives CDR1 SGHTA, CDR2 FQGNSA. CDR3 sequence: CASSRQGYTEAFF. As DNA, the CDR3 is TGTGCCAGCAGCCGACAGGGTTACACTGAAGCTTTCTTT.

This sequence joins TRBV6-5 and TRBJ2-1; 12 positions match TRBD1. The trim removed 6 bases at V and 8 bases at J, leaving 5 bases unmatched. CDR3 length equals 14 residues. The germline V gene encodes CDR1 MNHEY and CDR2 SVGAGI. In DNA, the CDR3 is TGTGCCAGCAGCGCCGGGACAGGGGGCTATGAGCAGTTCTTC. This codes for CASSAGTGGYEQFF.

The chain carries TRBV5-8 and TRBJ2-5, with D uncertain. Trimming shortened V by 0 bases and J by 5 bases, and 14 bases separated the two germline ends. This CDR3 comprises 15 residues. Germline V gene lookup returns CDR1 SGHTS and CDR2 YDEGEE. CDR3 protein: CASSLGPSQRETQYF. CDR3 sequence (DNA): TGTGCCAGCAGCTTGGGTCCGAGCCAGAGGGAGACCCAGTACTTC.

V and J are TRBV5-1 and TRBJ2-1; perhaps TRBD2 as D (6 bases). CDR1 is SGHRS, CDR2 YFSETQ, per germline. The CDR3 extends over 15 amino acids. V was pared by 0 bases and J by 7 bases, with 14 bases between. CDR3 region: CASSLEVVRGNEQFF. Here the CDR3 DNA reads TGCGCCAGCAGCTTGGAGGTAGTGCGGGGAAATGAGCAGTTCTTC.

The genes are TRBV2 and TRBJ1-2; 8 bases align to TRBD1. J gave up 0 bases and V 0 bases, and 3 bases lay outside the gene matches. Germline V lookup: CDR1 SNHLY, CDR2 FYNNEI. This CDR3 is built from 16 residues. The CDR3 DNA reads as TGTGCCAGCAGTGAAGCGCAGACAGGGGCTAACTATGGCTACACCTTC. Protein sequence: CASSEAQTGANYGYTF.

The rearrangement joins TRBV19 to TRBJ2-7; D is unclear. The V gene lost 3 bases and the J gene lost 4 bases, with 13 bases spanning the gap. The V gene's germline CDR1 is LNHDA and CDR2 SQIVND (reference sequence). CDR3 length: 14 amino acids. The CDR3 bases are TGTGCCAGTAGTATGGCCTCTTTCGGGTACGAGCAGTACTTC. It codes for CASSMASFGYEQYF.

This chain connects TRBV18 to TRBJ1-3; a possible D gene is TRBD1 (5 bases). The CDR3 is made up of 16 amino acids. Looked up from germline, CDR1 is KGHSH and CDR2 is LQKENI. Trimming took 3 bases from V and 0 from J, leaving 12 bases between them. The DNA for the CDR3 is TGTGCCAGCTCACCGAGCACCGACAGCTCTGGAAACACCATATATTTT. This translates into CASSPSTDSSGNTIYF. Using reference TRBV18 and TRBJ1-3 for the parts outside the CDR3, the full variable domain is NAGVMQNPRHLVRRRGQEARLRCSPMKGHSHVYWYRQLPEEGLKFMVYLQKENIIDESGMPKERFSAEFPKEGPSILRIQQVVRGDSAAYFCASSPSTDSSGNTIYFGEGSWLTVV.

This chain joins TRBV9 and TRBJ1-1; D may be TRBD1 (6 bases). This CDR3 contains 15 residues. Trimming took 4 bases from V and 0 from J, leaving 13 bases between them. Germline CDR1 is SGDLS and CDR2 is YYNGEE. CDR3 protein: CASSPHGTLNTEAFF. CDR3 nucleotides: TGTGCCAGCAGCCCCCACGGGACATTGAACACTGAAGCTTTCTTT. The variable domain in full, with the rest retrieved from reference TRBV9 and TRBJ1-1, is DSGVTQTPKHLITATGQRVTLRCSPRSGDLSVYWYQQSLDQGLQFLIQYYNGEERAKGNILERFSAQQFPDLHSELNLSSLELGDSALYFCASSPHGTLNTEAFFGQGTRLTVV.

This clone appeared once. The junction shows a germline mismatch at one end, possibly a read error. The chain employs TRBV7-9 and TRBJ1-4, with a tentative D call TRBD1 (5 bases). The CDR3 sequence is 15 residues long. Germline-derived CDR1 and CDR2 are SEHNR and FQNEAQ (reference sequence). CDR3 residues: CSSSRPRQHDEKLFF. The CDR3 region has the DNA TGTTCCAGCAGCCGACCACGACAGCATGATGAAAAACTGTTTTTT.

The rearrangement joins TRBV9 to TRBJ2-2; 11 nucleotides align to TRBD2. This CDR3 is 17 amino acids long. V dropped 3 bases and J dropped 1; count of bases not matched to a gene: 5. The germline V gene encodes CDR1 SGDLS and CDR2 YYNGEE. DNA for the CDR3: TGTGCCAGCAGCGCTCGCGGACTAGCGGGGAACACCGGGGAGCTGTTTTTT. This encodes CASSARGLAGNTGELFF.

The chain combines TRBV19 with TRBJ1-1; tentative D call: TRBD1 (5 bases). The CDR3 is 14 residues long. Germline V CDR1 and CDR2: LNHDA, SQIVND (reference sequence). V lost 5 bases and J lost 1, with 11 bases in between. The CDR3 sequence is CASSHQGPNTEAFF. The CDR3 region has the DNA TGTGCCAGTAGTCATCAGGGCCCGAACACTGAAGCTTTCTTT.

The chain combines TRBV10-2 with TRBJ2-7; D gene unclear. Germline assignment: CDR1 WSHSY and CDR2 SAAADI. Trimming took off 0 bases at V and 1 base at J, with 13 bases between the two ends. This CDR3 has 16 amino acids. CDR3 sequence reads: CASSESEIFASYEQYF. DNA for the CDR3: TGCGCCAGCAGTGAGTCGGAGATCTTCGCGTCCTACGAGCAGTACTTC.

The chain has TRBV9 and TRBJ2-2; perhaps TRBD2 as D (6 bases). This CDR3 region has 14 residues. Germline lookup yields CDR1 SGDLS and CDR2 YYNGEE. V lost 5 bases and J lost 4, with 12 bases in between. The CDR3 sequence is CASSVAGITGELFF. In DNA form, the CDR3 reads TGTGCCAGCAGTGTTGCGGGGATCACCGGGGAGCTGTTTTTT.

This clone was observed once. The J gene is TRBJ2-7, the V gene TRBV2; D might be TRBD1 (6 bases). The germline gives CDR1 SNHLY, CDR2 FYNNEI. The CDR3 spans 17 residues. V lost 2 bases to trimming and J lost 1 base, with 18 bases between them. The DNA of the CDR3 is TGTGCCAGCAGTGAAACGCTTAGGGGGAATTGGTCCTACGAGCAGTACTTC. This sequence encodes CASSETLRGNWSYEQYF.

The chain is built from TRBV5-4 and TRBJ2-2; 8 bases agree with TRBD1. CDR3 length: 15 amino acids. CDR1 and CDR2 from the germline V gene are SGHNT and YYREEE (reference sequence). Unmatched junction bases numbered 4, after V lost 0 bases and J lost 6 bases. The CDR3 protein is CASSLVQGAPGELFF. In DNA form, the CDR3 reads TGTGCCAGCAGCTTGGTCCAGGGGGCGCCCGGGGAGCTGTTTTTT. Full variable domain (missing parts from reference TRBV5-4 and TRBJ2-2): ETGVTQSPTHLIKTRGQQVTLRCSSQSGHNTVSWYQQALGQGPQFIFQYYREEENGRGNFPPRFSGLQFPNYSSELNVNALELDDSALYLCASSLVQGAPGELFFGEGSRLTVL.

This chain connects TRBV30 to TRBJ2-1, with D possibly matching TRBD1 (6 bases). Germline CDR1 reads GTSNPN; CDR2 reads SVGIG (reference sequence). The V and J ends lost 1 base and 1 base respectively, with 11 bases between them. This CDR3 has 15 residues. This CDR3 reads CAWSGLTGSYNEQFF. The CDR3 DNA reads TGTGCCTGGAGTGGACTGACAGGATCCTACAATGAGCAGTTCTTC.

A single count supports this clone. The V gene is TRBV5-1, the J gene TRBJ1-2, with D possibly TRBD1 on 6 matching bases. CDR1 SGHRS and CDR2 YFSETQ come from the germline V gene. This CDR3 is 13 amino acids long. Trimming pared 2 bases from V and 4 bases from J, leaving 9 bases between. Here the CDR3 DNA reads TGCGCCAGCAGCTTATTCAGGGGCTATGGCTACACCTTC. Translating it yields CASSLFRGYGYTF.

The chain carries TRBV6-5 and TRBJ1-5; D unresolved. The V end lost 2 bases, the J end lost 0 bases, and 11 bases lay between the germline ends. Looked up from germline, CDR1 is MNHEY and CDR2 is SVGAGI. This CDR3 contains 16 residues. This CDR3 reads CASSYDGFNSNQPQHF. CDR3 DNA sequence: TGTGCCAGCAGTTACGACGGGTTTAATAGCAATCAGCCCCAGCATTTT.

The V call is TRBV5-3, the J call TRBJ1-2, with 11 bases matching TRBD1. TRBV5-3 is filed as an ORF, its function uncertain. V lost 4 bases, J lost 8 bases, and 4 bases stayed unmatched. CDR3 length equals 13 residues. CDR3 sequence reads: CARSVGTGGGYTF. DNA for the CDR3: TGTGCCAGAAGCGTAGGGACAGGGGGAGGCTACACCTTC.

This sequence joins TRBV18 and TRBJ2-5; D uncertain. The ends were cut back, 0 bases at V and 3 bases at J, with 5 bases in the middle. The CDR3 is made up of 13 amino acids. Germline assignment: CDR1 KGHSH and CDR2 LQKENI. The CDR3 reads CASSPPSEETQYF. The CDR3, as DNA: TGTGCCAGCTCACCACCGTCAGAAGAGACCCAGTACTTC.

The chain carries TRBV5-1 and TRBJ2-3; 7 bases map to TRBD2. This CDR3 is 14 amino acids long. Germline V gives CDR1 SGHRS, CDR2 YFSETQ. V lost 1 base and J lost 1; bases outside the gene matches: 0. CDR3 sequence: CASSLTSGTDTQYF. The CDR3 DNA sequence: TGCGCCAGCAGCTTGACTAGCGGCACAGATACGCAGTATTTT.

The V call is TRBV5-1, the J call TRBJ2-2, with 8 bases identical to TRBD1. Germline loops: CDR1 SGHRS, CDR2 YFSETQ. V trimming: 4 bases; J trimming: 7 bases; junction bases outside the gene matches: 6. The CDR3 totals 14 residues. CDR3 amino acids: CASSPGTGDGELFF. The CDR3, as DNA: TGCGCCAGCAGCCCTGGGACAGGAGACGGGGAGCTGTTTTTT.

V gene TRBV13 combines with J gene TRBJ2-1; D possibly corresponds to TRBD2 (5 bases). The CDR3 runs to 15 residues. From germline, CDR1 is PRHDT and CDR2 FYEKMQ (reference sequence). V was trimmed by 4 bases and J by 2 bases, leaving 12 bases between them. CDR3: CASSSEAEPYNEQFF. The CDR3 DNA sequence: TGTGCCAGCAGCTCTGAAGCGGAGCCCTACAATGAGCAGTTCTTC.

The J gene is TRBJ2-5, the V gene TRBV9, with 7 bases fitting TRBD2. CDR3 length: 17 amino acids. Losses at the gene ends were 4 bases for V and 5 bases for J; bases not matched to a gene: 17. Germline CDR1 and CDR2: SGDLS and YYNGEE. CDR3 in amino acids: CASSPAGGGWLRETQYF. In DNA, the CDR3 is TGTGCCAGCAGCCCGGCCGGGGGAGGGTGGTTGCGGGAGACCCAGTACTTC.

The chain is built from TRBV28 and TRBJ1-2; 8 nucleotides align to TRBD1. Trimming cost V 2 bases and J 4 bases; bases outside gene matches: 9. CDR1 MDHEN and CDR2 SYDVKM come from the germline V gene. The CDR3 loop spans 16 amino acids. CDR3 nucleotide sequence: TGTGCCAGCAGTTTAGAAAAGAGACAGGGGATCTATGGCTACACCTTC. Translation gives CASSLEKRQGIYGYTF.

To note about this clone: A much larger clone lies a single base off, so this may be a read error. The rearrangement links TRBV7-3 to TRBJ1-1, with 8 bases lining up with TRBD1. V was clipped by 5 bases and J by 3 bases; unmatched bases: 2. In germline, CDR1 is SGHTA, CDR2 FQGTGA. The length of the CDR3 is 13 residues. The CDR3 DNA follows: TGTGCCAGCAGCATACAGGGGGACACTGAAGCTTTCTTT. As protein: CASSIQGDTEAFF.